This T cell receptor beta chain is from a study of T-cell reconstitution after alpha-beta-depleted transplantation in children. General study points: Expanded graft clones, several hundred of them, were reportedly the source of alpha-beta T cells about two months after transplant. One year post-transplant, T-cell counts and diversity were largely derived from T cells produced anew.

Trimming removed 0 bases at V and 2 bases at J, with 17 bases between. This CDR3 has 16 residues. In germline, CDR1 is DFQATT, CDR2 SNEGSKA (reference sequence). About this clonotype: Its antigen is undetermined.

It was with unique molecular identifiers that the TCRbeta library was prepared. Using its own MiXCR run on the PCR reads, TCRdb lists one record per CDR3 protein. The profile shows fewer than 400,000 distinct CDR3 sequences, roughly 21% of them singletons. The chain combines TRBV20-1 with TRBJ2-7, with D perhaps TRBD1 or TRBD2 (5 bases each). The sample in question was PBMCs, mostly from graft donor cells, obtained 180 days after TCRalphabeta/CD19-depleted stem cell transplant. The receptor's source is a male patient between 10 and 17 years old who had a stem cell transplant for acute lymphoblastic leukemia, so the T cells may come from the graft donor. In DNA form, the CDR3 reads TGCAGTGCTAGAGATCAGGGCGGGCCCCACACCTACGAGCAGTACTTC. It yields the protein CSARDQGGPHTYEQYF.